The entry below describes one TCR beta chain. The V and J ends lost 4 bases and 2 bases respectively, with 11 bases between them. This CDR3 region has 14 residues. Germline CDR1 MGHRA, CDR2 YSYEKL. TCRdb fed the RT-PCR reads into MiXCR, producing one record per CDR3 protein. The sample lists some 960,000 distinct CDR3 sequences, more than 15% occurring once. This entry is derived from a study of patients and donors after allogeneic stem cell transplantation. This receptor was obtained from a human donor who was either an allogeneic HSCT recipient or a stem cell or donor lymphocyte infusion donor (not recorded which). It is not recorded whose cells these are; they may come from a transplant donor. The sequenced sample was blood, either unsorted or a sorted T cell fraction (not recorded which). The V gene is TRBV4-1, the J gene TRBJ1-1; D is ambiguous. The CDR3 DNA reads TGCGCCAGCAGCCCGCCACTATCTAACACTGAAGCTTTCTTT. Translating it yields CASSPPLSNTEAFF.